These 16 T cell receptor beta chains were all obtained from the same sample, sequenced in a study of shared clonotypes between healthy human individuals. Sequencing was performed with immunoSEQ multiplex PCR; in TCRdb, only in-frame clones are kept and a portion is missing. This table holds approximately 1,000,000 clones, approximately 80% found once. The sample was memory CD4+ T cells from PBMCs. Specified subset: CD45RA-negative fraction. Source of these receptors: a man younger than 35 in good health. Some clones in this sample may be carry-over from other donors' samples.

About this clone itself: It may be a read error: a sequence one base away is much more abundant. The chain couples TRBV5-6 to TRBJ1-2; tentative D call: TRBD1 (6 bases). Germline V gene sequence: CDR1 SGHDT, CDR2 YYEEEE. Trimming left V 4 bases short and J 4 bases short, with 11 bases between. The CDR3 is 13 amino acids. The CDR3 DNA reads TGTGCCAGCAGCCCTCAGGGGCCCTATGGCTACACCTTC. Encoded protein: CASSPQGPYGYTF.

V and J are TRBV20-1 and TRBJ2-7; D not certain. The CDR3 is 11 residues long. Per germline, CDR1 DFQATT and CDR2 SNEGSKA (reference sequence). V lost 3 bases and J lost 7, with 10 bases in between. The CDR3 sequence is CSASRVEEQYF. The DNA of the CDR3 is TGCAGTGCTAGTCGGGTAGAGGAGCAGTACTTC.

This chain uses TRBV2 with TRBJ2-1; 10 bases match TRBD2. CDR3 length equals 16 residues. J was trimmed by 5 bases and V by 6 bases; bases with no gene match: 10. Germline values: CDR1 SNHLY, CDR2 FYNNEI. The CDR3 loop reads CASRRRGTSVDNEQFF. In DNA form, the CDR3 reads TGTGCCAGCAGACGGCGGGGGACTAGCGTCGACAATGAGCAGTTCTTC.

The chain carries TRBV2 and TRBJ1-3, with D possibly matching TRBD1 (6 bases). The CDR3 has 16 amino acids. Trimming took off 8 bases at V and 0 bases at J, with 17 bases between the two ends. CDR1 is SNHLY, CDR2 FYNNEI, per germline. The CDR3 here is CASAQRGQSSGNTIYF. CDR3 bases: TGTGCCAGCGCGCAGCGGGGACAAAGCTCTGGAAACACCATATATTTT.

The V gene is TRBV10-3, the J gene TRBJ2-7; D gene unclear. Trimming left V 0 bases short and J 3 bases short, with 18 bases between. The CDR3 has 17 residues. Germline CDR1 ENHRY, CDR2 SYGVKD. Here the CDR3 reads CAISESLNRQRLYEQYF. CDR3 in DNA: TGTGCCATCAGTGAGTCCTTGAACCGGCAGCGCCTCTACGAGCAGTACTTC.

This chain uses TRBV10-3 with TRBJ2-2; D unclear. The CDR3 spans 14 residues. Germline CDR1 and CDR2: ENHRY and SYGVKD. The V end was cut by 0 bases, the J end by 3 bases, with 5 bases between. In nucleotides, the CDR3 is TGTGCCATCAGTGAGTCGGTGGACACCGGGGAGCTGTTTTTT. It encodes CAISESVDTGELFF.

Only a few counts were recorded for this clone. This chain joins TRBV11-1 and TRBJ2-3; a possible D gene is TRBD2 (6 bases). V dropped 1 base and J dropped 5 bases, with 19 bases sitting between them. This CDR3 has 17 amino acids. CDR1 SGHAT and CDR2 FQDESV come from the germline V gene (reference sequence). In DNA, the CDR3 is TGTGCCAGCAGCTTAGGTCGGCTAGCGTCACGTGTAGATACGCAGTATTTT. This gives the protein CASSLGRLASRVDTQYF. The variable domain in full, completed from reference TRBV11-1 and TRBJ2-3, reads EAEVAQSPRYKITEKSQAVAFWCDPISGHATLYWYRQILGQGPELLVQFQDESVVDDSQLPKDRFSAERLKGVDSTLKIQPAELGDSAMYLCASSLGRLASRVDTQYFGPGTRLTVL.

This chain links TRBV19 with TRBJ2-3; 11 bases map to TRBD2. The germline gives CDR1 LNHDA, CDR2 SQIVND (reference sequence). The CDR3 is 17 amino acids. V shed 4 bases, J shed 0 bases, and the junction held 6 bases outside the gene matches. The CDR3 DNA reads TGTGCCAGTAGTAACCGAAGACTAGCGGGAAGCACAGATACGCAGTATTTT. It translates to CASSNRRLAGSTDTQYF. Complete variable domain (other parts from reference TRBV19 and TRBJ2-3): DGGITQSPKYLFRKEGQNVTLSCEQNLNHDAMYWYRQDPGQGLRLIYYSQIVNDFQKGDIAEGYSVSREKKESFPLTVTSAQKNPTAFYLCASSNRRLAGSTDTQYFGPGTRLTVL.

CDR3 amino acids: CASTQGQINTEAFF. CDR3 nucleotides: TGTGCCAGCACCCAAGGGCAGATAAACACTGAAGCTTTCTTT. The chain has TRBV6-5 and TRBJ1-1; D gene unclear. Trimming removed 7 bases at V and 2 bases at J, with 14 bases between. There are 14 residues in the CDR3. Germline-derived CDR1 and CDR2 are MNHEY and SVGAGI.

This clone was recorded at least ten times. The chain has TRBV27 and TRBJ2-3; the match to TRBD2 covers 14 bases. V shed 7 bases, J shed 0 bases, and the junction held 6 bases outside the gene matches. The CDR3 consists of 17 residues. Germline V gene data show CDR1 as MNHEY and CDR2 as SMNVEV (reference sequence). The CDR3 DNA reads TGTGCCAGCAAGGGGGGACTAGCGGGAGTAAGCACAGATACGCAGTATTTT. It is translated as CASKGGLAGVSTDTQYF.

This sequence joins TRBV29-1 and TRBJ2-4; D may correspond to TRBD1 or TRBD2 (5 bases each). Germline CDR1 SQVTM, CDR2 ANQGSEA. The ends were cut back, 5 bases at V and 6 bases at J, with 14 bases in the middle. This CDR3 has 13 amino acids. In nucleotides, the CDR3 is TGCAGCGTTTGCCGGGGTCAGGGAAACATTCAGTACTTC. Translating it yields CSVCRGQGNIQYF.

This clone has a handful of counts. The rearrangement joins TRBV27 to TRBJ1-2; TRBD1 matches at 8 bases. V trimming: 6 bases; J trimming: 8 bases; junction bases outside the gene matches: 17. Germline values: CDR1 MNHEY, CDR2 SMNVEV (reference sequence). There are 16 residues in the CDR3. CDR3 sequence (DNA): TGTGCCAGCAGCCTCATTCGGGGTCAGGGGGCTGGAGGCTACACCTTC. Amino acids: CASSLIRGQGAGGYTF.

The CDR3 DNA reads as TGTGCCAGCACCCCCGGGGGGTCTGGAAACACCATATATTTT. Translating it yields CASTPGGSGNTIYF. This chain uses TRBV7-2 with TRBJ1-3, with D perhaps matching TRBD1 (5 bases). The CDR3 loop spans 14 amino acids. Trimming took 7 bases from V and 1 from J, leaving 11 bases between them. Per the germline V gene, CDR1 is SGHTA and CDR2 is FQGNSA.

The chain employs TRBV7-3 and TRBJ1-1; weak D call: TRBD1 (5 bases). Looked up from germline, CDR1 is SGHTA and CDR2 is FQGTGA. The CDR3 has 13 residues. Trimming pared 8 bases from V and 2 bases from J, leaving 12 bases between. CDR3 nucleotides: TGTGCCAGCGCCGGGGACGGCAACACTGAAGCTTTCTTT. Amino acid sequence: CASAGDGNTEAFF.

This chain joins TRBV4-3 and TRBJ1-2, with unresolved D. The CDR3 length is 14 residues. Germline V gives CDR1 LGHNA, CDR2 YSLEER. The V gene lost 0 bases and the J gene lost 7 bases, with 12 bases spanning the gap. The CDR3 nucleotides are TGCGCCAGCAGCCAAGATACACAGATACTTGGCTACACCTTC. It yields the protein CASSQDTQILGYTF.

The chain uses TRBV28 and TRBJ1-5, with D possibly being TRBD1 (6 bases). The germline V gene encodes CDR1 MDHEN and CDR2 SYDVKM. The CDR3 has 16 amino acids. V dropped 6 bases and J dropped 6 bases, with 21 bases sitting between them. The CDR3 protein is CASRYTRGAFGQPQHF. The CDR3 bases are TGTGCCAGCAGGTACACACGGGGGGCGTTCGGTCAGCCCCAGCATTTT.